The 2 T cell receptor beta chains below were found in one sample sequenced in a study of blood T cell repertoires in COVID-19. Assay used: immunoSEQ multiplex PCR; TCRdb lists only in-frame clones, some missing. In the table there are roughly 360,000 clones, roughly four fifths of which are singletons. Sequencing was done on a sample of PBMCs or T cells enriched from blood (not recorded which). The source is a woman aged 45-59 years who had recovered from COVID-19.

This clone was observed once. This chain connects TRBV14 to TRBJ2-4; D is perhaps TRBD1 (5 bases). This CDR3 contains 14 residues. Trimming cost V 5 bases and J 5 bases, with 13 bases left between them. The germline V gene encodes CDR1 SGHDN and CDR2 FVKESK. CDR3 DNA: TGTGCCAGCAGCATGAAGGGGAACGAAAACATTCAGTACTTC. Translation: CASSMKGNENIQYF.

This clone was counted a single time. This chain uses TRBV4-3 with TRBJ2-1; D is undetermined. V shed 0 bases and J shed 2 bases, with 8 bases lying between them. The CDR3 totals 15 residues. Germline-derived CDR1 and CDR2 are LGHNA and YSLEER. DNA of the CDR3: TGCGCCAGCAGCCAAGATTCGGTGACCTACAATGAGCAGTTCTTC. It codes for CASSQDSVTYNEQFF.